Below, 8 T cell receptor beta chains from the same sample are listed, as sequenced in a study of cytomegalovirus exposure and HLA in healthy donors. It was with 60 Vbeta and 13 Jbeta primers that the PCR ran. Data came from immunoSEQ multiplex PCR; TCRdb stores just in-frame clones and leaves some out. The table lists just over 150,000 clones, less than 90% of them singletons. Material: PBMCs. The receptors stem from a woman aged 18-29 years in good health and CMV-seronegative.

V is TRBV28 and J is TRBJ1-3; D perhaps matches TRBD1 (6 bases). CDR1 MDHEN and CDR2 SYDVKM come from the germline V gene. CDR3 length: 15 residues. The V and J ends lost 5 bases and 6 bases respectively, with 17 bases between them. DNA of the CDR3: TGTGCCAGCAGTGATGCCCAACAGGGTCAAAACACCATATATTTT. Translated: CASSDAQQGQNTIYF.

Points on this clone: The junction does not match germline at one end; this may be a read error. The rearrangement links TRBV14 to TRBJ2-7; D is unresolved. The germline V gene has CDR1 SGHDN and CDR2 FVKESK. This CDR3 region has 13 residues. This CDR3 is CASSRADSYGQYF. CDR3 nucleotide sequence: TGTGCCAGCAGCCGAGCAGACTCCTACGGGCAGTACTTC.

V gene TRBV10-3 combines with J gene TRBJ1-3; D perhaps matches TRBD1 (5 bases). This CDR3 comprises 13 residues. V lost 4 bases and J 4 bases, leaving 8 bases between the germline ends. Germline V gene lookup returns CDR1 ENHRY and CDR2 SYGVKD. DNA of the CDR3: TGTGCCATCAGTGCCAGGGCGGGAAACACCATATATTTT. It encodes CAISARAGNTIYF.

This clone was seen more than once but under ten times. J is TRBJ2-7 and V is TRBV4-2, with TRBD2 identical over 7 bases. Per the germline V gene, CDR1 is LGHNA and CDR2 is YNFKEQ. The CDR3 covers 18 residues. The V gene end was trimmed by 2 bases and the J gene end by 6 bases; junction bases not matched to a gene: 19. The CDR3 region is CASSQSSLTAGREGEQYF. CDR3 DNA: TGTGCCAGCAGCCAAAGTTCGTTGACAGCCGGCAGGGAGGGCGAGCAGTACTTC.

As DNA, the CDR3 is TGTGCCAGCAACGAACCCGGACAGTTGCCTCCGGCTTTCTTT. Translation gives CASNEPGQLPPAFF. The chain is built from TRBV28 and TRBJ1-1, with a tentative D call TRBD1 (6 bases). Trimming cost V 7 bases and J 11 bases, with 23 bases left between them. The CDR3 loop spans 14 amino acids. Per germline, CDR1 MDHEN and CDR2 SYDVKM.

The gene calls are TRBV5-4 and TRBJ1-1; D may be TRBD1 (5 bases). From germline, CDR1 is SGHNT and CDR2 YYREEE (reference sequence). V was shortened by 2 bases and J by 5 bases, with 16 bases between the two germline ends. The CDR3 length is 15 residues. The CDR3 DNA sequence: TGTGCCAGCAGCTTCTGGGGGGGAAGGTTAACTGAAGCTTTCTTT. Protein: CASSFWGGRLTEAFF.

The V call is TRBV28, the J call TRBJ2-2; a possible D gene is TRBD2 (5 bases). Trimming pared 2 bases from V and 6 bases from J, leaving 16 bases between. CDR3 length: 16 amino acids. In germline, CDR1 is MDHEN, CDR2 SYDVKM. The CDR3: CASSLGGRRWPGELFF. The DNA of the CDR3 is TGTGCCAGCAGTTTAGGAGGTCGAAGGTGGCCCGGGGAGCTGTTTTTT.

The chain joins TRBV30 to TRBJ1-1; D gene unclear. Deletions cut 2 bases from V and 2 bases from J, with 12 bases between. Germline V lookup: CDR1 GTSNPN, CDR2 SVGIG (reference sequence). The CDR3 has 14 amino acids. CDR3 in DNA: TGTGCCTGGAGTTTTTTGAGAGTAAACACTGAAGCTTTCTTT. Translating gives CAWSFLRVNTEAFF. The variable domain in full, with the rest retrieved from reference TRBV30 and TRBJ1-1, is SQTIHQWPATLVQPVGSPLSLECTVEGTSNPNLYWYRQAAGRGLQLLFYSVGIGQISSEVPQNLSASRPQDRQFILSSKKLLLSDSGFYLCAWSFLRVNTEAFFGQGTRLTVV.